Listed below are T cell receptor beta chains from one sample, sequenced in a study of cytomegalovirus exposure and HLA in healthy donors. Some clones are missing from TCRdb's copy, which holds only in-frame ones; the method was immunoSEQ multiplex PCR. Altogether 90,000 or so clones are present, roughly 73% being singletons, with the ten largest covering 4% to 5.5%. The source material was PBMCs. The source of these receptors is a male donor in good health and CMV-seropositive. The CDR3 runs from the conserved cysteine through the conserved F or W. Fields, in order: J gene, D gene, V gene, clone size, CDR3 length, CDR3 protein, CDR3 DNA. A D gene is named only where the DNA matches it firmly. Clone size is not always given. Where it is, it says once, few, many or a class for expanded clones.

J gene: TRBJ2-7
D gene: TRBD2
V gene: TRBV7-2
clone size: few
CDR3 length: 15
CDR3 protein: CASSLGLAGVLEQYF
CDR3 DNA: TGTGCCAGCAGCTTGGGACTAGCGGGAGTTTTGGAGCAGTACTTC

J gene: TRBJ2-1
D gene: TRBD2
V gene: TRBV27
clone size: -
CDR3 length: 16
CDR3 protein: CASSLSGTSFYNEQFF
CDR3 DNA: TGTGCCAGCAGTTTATCCGGGACTAGTTTCTACAATGAGCAGTTCTTC

J gene: TRBJ2-3
D gene: -
V gene: TRBV7-4
clone size: -
CDR3 length: 16
CDR3 protein: CASSTSKTGSTDTQYF
CDR3 DNA: TGTGCCAGCAGTACTAGCAAGACAGGGAGCACAGATACGCAGTATTTT

J gene: TRBJ2-3
D gene: TRBD2
V gene: TRBV4-2
clone size: -
CDR3 length: 18
CDR3 protein: CASSPGTSGGARTDTQYF
CDR3 DNA: TGTGCCAGCAGCCCGGGGACTAGCGGGGGGGCGAGGACAGATACGCAGTATTTT

J gene: TRBJ1-1
D gene: -
V gene: TRBV9
clone size: -
CDR3 length: 16
CDR3 protein: CASSASPPGTNTEAFF
CDR3 DNA: TGTGCCAGCAGCGCCAGCCCCCCAGGTACTAACACTGAAGCTTTCTTT

J gene: TRBJ2-7
D gene: -
V gene: TRBV7-2
clone size: -
CDR3 length: 13
CDR3 protein: CASSARKSYEQYF
CDR3 DNA: TGTGCCAGCAGCGCCCGAAAGTCCTACGAGCAGTACTTC

J gene: TRBJ1-4
D gene: -
V gene: TRBV27
clone size: -
CDR3 length: 14
CDR3 protein: CASSLQDPNEKLFF
CDR3 DNA: TGTGCCAGCAGTTTACAGGATCCAAATGAAAAACTGTTTTTT

J gene: TRBJ1-5
D gene: -
V gene: TRBV12-2
clone size: -
CDR3 length: 14
CDR3 protein: CASRLPGGLQAQHF
CDR3 DNA: TGTGCAAGTCGCCTACCCGGGGGTCTGCAAGCCCAGCATTTT

J gene: TRBJ2-5
D gene: -
V gene: TRBV7-9
clone size: -
CDR3 length: 15
CDR3 protein: CASSSVQGHQETQYF
CDR3 DNA: TGTGCCAGCAGCTCCGTCCAGGGGCACCAAGAGACCCAGTACTTC

J gene: TRBJ1-6
D gene: TRBD1
V gene: TRBV30
clone size: -
CDR3 length: 16
CDR3 protein: CAWSVFPTGDNSPLHF
CDR3 DNA: TGTGCCTGGAGTGTATTTCCGACAGGGGATAATTCACCCCTCCACTTT

J gene: TRBJ1-5
D gene: TRBD1
V gene: TRBV9
clone size: -
CDR3 length: 17
CDR3 protein: CASSPGTGGSGSQPQHF
CDR3 DNA: TGTGCCAGCAGCCCCGGGACAGGGGGTAGTGGTAGTCAGCCCCAGCATTTT

J gene: TRBJ2-1
D gene: TRBD2
V gene: TRBV5-1
clone size: -
CDR3 length: 14
CDR3 protein: CASTISGGYNEQFF
CDR3 DNA: TGCGCCAGCACCATAAGCGGGGGGTACAATGAGCAGTTCTTC

J gene: TRBJ2-2
D gene: TRBD2
V gene: TRBV11-3
clone size: -
CDR3 length: 17
CDR3 protein: CASSLDGLAGATGELFF
CDR3 DNA: TGTGCCAGCAGCTTAGACGGACTAGCGGGAGCAACCGGGGAGCTGTTTTTT

J gene: TRBJ1-2
D gene: -
V gene: TRBV27
clone size: -
CDR3 length: 15
CDR3 protein: CASSLSPPRVDGYTF
CDR3 DNA: TGTGCCAGCAGTTTATCCCCCCCCAGGGTAGATGGCTACACCTTC

J gene: TRBJ2-7
D gene: -
V gene: TRBV5-6
clone size: -
CDR3 length: 14
CDR3 protein: CASSLGGTPYEQYF
CDR3 DNA: TGTGCCAGCAGCTTGGGCGGCACCCCCTACGAGCAGTACTTC

J gene: TRBJ2-7
D gene: TRBD1
V gene: TRBV29-1
clone size: -
CDR3 length: 11
CDR3 protein: CSVETGGEQYF
CDR3 DNA: TGCAGCGTTGAAACAGGGGGTGAGCAGTACTTC

J gene: TRBJ2-7
D gene: -
V gene: TRBV18
clone size: -
CDR3 length: 15
CDR3 protein: CASSRERVGSYEQYF
CDR3 DNA: TGTGCCAGCTCACGAGAGCGGGTGGGCTCCTACGAGCAGTACTTC

J gene: TRBJ1-5
D gene: TRBD1
V gene: TRBV28
clone size: few
CDR3 length: 18
CDR3 protein: CASSELRSTGADNQPQHF
CDR3 DNA: TGTGCCAGCAGCGAACTCCGAAGTACAGGGGCGGACAATCAGCCCCAGCATTTT

J gene: TRBJ2-1
D gene: TRBD2
V gene: TRBV18
clone size: -
CDR3 length: 16
CDR3 protein: CASSRPTGREKNEQFF
CDR3 DNA: TGTGCCAGCTCACGCCCTACTGGGCGGGAGAAAAATGAGCAGTTCTTC

J gene: TRBJ2-2
D gene: -
V gene: TRBV30
clone size: -
CDR3 length: 13
CDR3 protein: CAWSVENAGELFF
CDR3 DNA: TGTGCCTGGAGTGTAGAGAATGCCGGGGAGCTGTTTTTT